Listed here are 25 T cell receptor beta chains from one sample, sequenced in a study of CD8+ T cells in alopecia areata (dated by TCRdb to 2016 to 2019). The library was generated by the immunoSEQ multiplex PCR assay. To provide template for TCR sequencing, every sample had RNA extracted and reverse transcribed into cDNA. TCRdb holds this immuneACCESS table with in-frame rearrangements only. Some clones are missing; in checked studies, unresolved V genes explain under half, and the rest has no known cause. The sample table shows 110,000 to 150,000 clones, and about 56% are seen once. Together, the top ten hold 15% of the sample. The time point label, read with the paper, signifies: less than five weeks on oral tofacitinib. The meaning of the sample's treatment or condition label: oral pan-JAK inhibitor, 5-10 mg twice daily. The sequences come from CD8+ T cells sorted from blood, collected at week 4, from a patient treated with tofacitinib. The receptors shown here come from a human donor with alopecia areata.

The rearrangement joins TRBV14 to TRBJ2-7, with 10 bases fitting TRBD1. Trimming at V came to 5 bases and at J to 10 bases, leaving 14 bases not matched to a gene. This CDR3 has 15 residues. Germline V gene data show CDR1 as SGHDN and CDR2 as FVKESK. CDR3 nucleotide sequence: TGTGCCAGCAGCTCACCCGGGACAGGGGCCATCCAACAGTACTTC. Translating it yields CASSSPGTGAIQQYF.

V and J are TRBV7-2 and TRBJ2-1; possible D gene TRBD1, 6 bases. V dropped 5 bases and J dropped 6 bases, with 23 bases sitting between them. The CDR3 contains 17 residues. Per germline, CDR1 SGHTA and CDR2 FQGNSA. The CDR3 sequence is CASSHTLSRGDTNEQFF. In nucleotides, the CDR3 is TGTGCCAGCAGCCACACCTTGAGTAGAGGGGACACCAATGAGCAGTTCTTC.

V and J are TRBV9 and TRBJ2-2; D remains ambiguous. Trimming took off 0 bases at V and 7 bases at J, with 19 bases between the two ends. In germline, CDR1 is SGDLS, CDR2 YYNGEE. The CDR3 runs 17 residues. The CDR3 here is CASSVGTSIPEYGELFF. The DNA for the CDR3 is TGTGCCAGCAGCGTAGGGACCTCAATTCCTGAATACGGGGAGCTGTTTTTT.

This clone showed up just a few times. The CDR3, as DNA: TGTGCCAGCAGCGTAGACTTGGGTGGGACAGGCCTTGGCTACACCTTC. Its protein is CASSVDLGGTGLGYTF. J is TRBJ1-2 and V is TRBV9, with TRBD1 matching 8 bases. The ends lost 0 bases at V and 7 bases at J; junction bases unmatched: 11. CDR1 is SGDLS and CDR2 is YYNGEE in the germline V gene. The CDR3 runs 16 residues.

The chain combines TRBV7-9 with TRBJ1-1, with 8 positions matching TRBD1. Looked up from germline, CDR1 is SEHNR and CDR2 is FQNEAQ (reference sequence). CDR3 length: 13 residues. V dropped 5 bases and J dropped 6; count of bases not matched to a gene: 5. The CDR3 DNA sequence: TGTGCCAGCAGCCCTCAGACAGGGGCTGAAGCTTTCTTT. It is translated as CASSPQTGAEAFF. The variable domain in full, completed from reference TRBV7-9 and TRBJ1-1, reads DTGVSQNPRHKITKRGQNVTFRCDPISEHNRLYWYRQTLGQGPEFLTYFQNEAQLEKSRLLSDRFSAERPKGSFSTLEIQRTEQGDSAMYLCASSPQTGAEAFFGQGTRLTVV.

The CDR3 DNA follows: TGCAGTGCTGAGGGCTACACCTTC. It yields the protein CSAEGYTF. The chain uses TRBV20-1 and TRBJ1-2; D gene uncertain. Per germline, CDR1 DFQATT and CDR2 SNEGSKA (reference sequence). The germline V and J ends were trimmed by 5 bases and 8 bases, with 3 bases remaining between them. This CDR3 contains 8 residues.

The J gene is TRBJ2-7, the V gene TRBV29-1, with no clear D. Trimming cost V 4 bases and J 7 bases, with 11 bases left between them. Germline lookup yields CDR1 SQVTM and CDR2 ANQGSEA. The CDR3 totals 11 residues. The CDR3 nucleotides read TGCAGCGTTGGAAGGTTTCGGGAGCAGTACTTC. Protein product: CSVGRFREQYF.

The chain carries TRBV27 and TRBJ1-1; D gene uncertain. V dropped 3 bases and J dropped 7 bases, with 6 bases sitting between them. This CDR3 is 11 amino acids long. Germline CDR1 MNHEY, CDR2 SMNVEV (reference sequence). CDR3 sequence (DNA): TGTGCCAGCAGTTTTGGGAATGAAGCTTTCTTT. It is translated as CASSFGNEAFF.

This clone has a single count. The rearrangement links TRBV27 to TRBJ1-5; possibly TRBD1 for D (6 bases). Germline V CDR1 and CDR2: MNHEY, SMNVEV (reference sequence). The V and J ends lost 2 bases and 0 bases respectively, with 14 bases between them. The CDR3 length is 17 residues. CDR3 region: CASSLRRGGFSNQPQHF. The CDR3 nucleotides read TGTGCCAGCAGTTTACGCAGGGGAGGCTTTAGCAATCAGCCCCAGCATTTT.

The chain recombines TRBV9 with TRBJ1-1; a weak D match, TRBD1 (5 bases). Trimming shortened V by 0 bases and J by 5 bases, and 8 bases separated the two germline ends. The CDR3 is made up of 13 amino acids. Per the germline V gene, CDR1 is SGDLS and CDR2 is YYNGEE. The CDR3 DNA reads TGTGCCAGCAGCGTAGTAGGGGAAACTGAAGCTTTCTTT. Translation gives CASSVVGETEAFF.

This clone was recorded a few times. The chain employs TRBV29-1 and TRBJ2-7; D ambiguous. Trimming removed 0 bases at V and 3 bases at J, with 9 bases between. The germline CDR1 and CDR2 sequences are SQVTM and ANQGSEA. This CDR3 spans 13 amino acids. Here the CDR3 DNA reads TGCAGCGTTGAAGAATCGGCTAGCTACGAGCAGTACTTC. Residues: CSVEESASYEQYF.

The CDR3 loop reads CASSLDATPYEQYF. DNA of the CDR3: TGCGCCAGCAGCTTGGATGCGACACCCTACGAGCAGTACTTC. The rearrangement uses TRBV5-1 and TRBJ2-7; D is unresolved. Trimming shortened V by 0 bases and J by 2 bases, and 9 bases separated the two germline ends. The germline gives CDR1 SGHRS, CDR2 YFSETQ. This CDR3 is built from 14 residues.

This chain links TRBV13 with TRBJ1-5; 11 bases are a match to TRBD1. The CDR3 runs 14 residues. Trimming removed 4 bases from V and 7 bases from J; junction bases left unmatched: 3. CDR1 is PRHDT and CDR2 is FYEKMQ in the germline V gene (reference sequence). The CDR3 spells CASSSGTGGQPQHF. The DNA for the CDR3 is TGTGCCAGCAGCTCCGGGACAGGGGGACAGCCCCAGCATTTT.

The V gene is TRBV2, the J gene TRBJ2-7; either TRBD1 or TRBD2 may fit D (6 bases each). V lost 1 base and J lost 2, with 15 bases in between. The CDR3 extends over 16 amino acids. The germline gives CDR1 SNHLY, CDR2 FYNNEI. The CDR3 loop reads CASSEGGGRPTYEQYF. CDR3 DNA: TGTGCCAGCAGTGAAGGAGGGGGGAGACCGACCTACGAGCAGTACTTC.

The chain couples TRBV5-1 to TRBJ1-1, with unresolved D. Between the trimmed V and J ends, which lost 0 bases and 2 bases, there was a span of 5 bases. This CDR3 is 13 amino acids long. CDR1 SGHRS and CDR2 YFSETQ come from the germline V gene. The chain's CDR3 is CASSLGPNTEAFF. The CDR3 region has the DNA TGCGCCAGCAGCTTGGGACCTAACACTGAAGCTTTCTTT.

The chain carries TRBV30 and TRBJ2-2; TRBD1 matches at 9 bases. CDR1 is GTSNPN, CDR2 SVGIG, per germline (reference sequence). V dropped 6 bases and J dropped 3; count of bases not matched to a gene: 5. The CDR3 consists of 14 residues. The CDR3 sequence: CACQGQGYTGELFF. Here the CDR3 DNA reads TGTGCCTGCCAGGGACAGGGATACACCGGGGAGCTGTTTTTT. Using reference TRBV30 and TRBJ2-2 for the parts outside the CDR3, the full variable domain is SQTIHQWPATLVQPVGSPLSLECTVEGTSNPNLYWYRQAAGRGLQLLFYSVGIGQISSEVPQNLSASRPQDRQFILSSKKLLLSDSGFYLCACQGQGYTGELFFGEGSRLTVL.

V is TRBV18 and J is TRBJ2-7; D might be TRBD1 (5 bases). The CDR3 covers 13 residues. Germline loops: CDR1 KGHSH, CDR2 LQKENI. V shed 6 bases and J shed 0 bases, with 9 bases lying between them. The CDR3 DNA reads as TGTGCCAGCTCGCCGGACACCTCCTACGAGCAGTACTTC. It codes for CASSPDTSYEQYF.

The gene calls are TRBV11-2 and TRBJ1-1; maybe TRBD1 (6 bases). Germline V gives CDR1 SGHAT, CDR2 FQNNGV. The CDR3 runs 13 residues. The V and J ends lost 3 bases and 5 bases respectively, with 10 bases between them. The CDR3 region has the DNA TGTGCCAGCAGCTTGTCAGGGGAAACTGAAGCTTTCTTT. It is translated as CASSLSGETEAFF.

The V and J genes are TRBV29-1 and TRBJ1-2, with 8 bases lining up with TRBD1. The V gene's germline CDR1 is SQVTM and CDR2 ANQGSEA. V lost 0 bases and J lost 0; bases outside the gene matches: 3. CDR3 size: 15 residues. CDR3 loop: CSVEEPGGANYGYTF. In nucleotides, the CDR3 is TGCAGCGTTGAAGAACCAGGGGGCGCTAACTATGGCTACACCTTC.

This sequence joins TRBV29-1 and TRBJ2-1, with 14 positions matching TRBD2. The germline V gene has CDR1 SQVTM and CDR2 ANQGSEA. After removal of 6 bases from V and 2 bases from J, the junction contained 15 bases not matched to a gene. The CDR3 contains 19 residues. Here the CDR3 DNA reads TGCAGCGTACCCACACCGGGACTAGCGGGGGAACAGCCCTACAATGAGCAGTTCTTC. Translated, it gives CSVPTPGLAGEQPYNEQFF.

The V call is TRBV27, the J call TRBJ2-3; no reliable D call. The CDR3 extends over 12 amino acids. V lost 8 bases and J lost 4, with 10 bases in between. CDR1 and CDR2 from the germline V gene are MNHEY and SMNVEV (reference sequence). In nucleotides, the CDR3 is TGTGCCAGCGGGGATTTAGCAGATACGCAGTATTTT. It is translated as CASGDLADTQYF.

In its sample, this clone is medium-sized (0.01 to 0.1%). The sample carries other DNA sequences with the same CDR3. The chain combines TRBV7-3 with TRBJ1-1, with TRBD1 as a possible D gene (5 bases). Germline V gene sequence: CDR1 SGHTA, CDR2 FQGTGA. V lost 5 bases and J 4 bases, leaving 14 bases between the germline ends. This CDR3 region has 14 residues. The CDR3 spells CASSPGLLGTEAFF. In nucleotides, the CDR3 is TGTGCCAGCAGCCCGGGACTGTTAGGCACTGAAGCTTTCTTT.

In its sample, this clone was seen a few times. The same CDR3 arises from other DNA sequences in this sample as well. The chain recombines TRBV29-1 with TRBJ2-7; D may be TRBD2 (5 bases). With 4 bases removed from V and 3 bases from J, the gap between germline ends came to 13 bases. The CDR3 has 13 residues. From germline, CDR1 is SQVTM and CDR2 ANQGSEA. The CDR3 coding sequence is TGCAGCGTTGGGTCTGGGGAGCACTACGAGCAGTACTTC. Its protein product is CSVGSGEHYEQYF.

This clone was counted a few times. V usage is TRBV7-9 and J usage is TRBJ2-2, with D unclear. Germline CDR1 SEHNR, CDR2 FQNEAQ (reference sequence). The CDR3 sequence is 11 residues long. Deletions cut 0 bases from V and 9 bases from J, with 2 bases between. This chain's CDR3 is CASSLARELFF. In DNA, the CDR3 is TGTGCCAGCAGCTTAGCGCGGGAGCTGTTTTTT.

J is TRBJ1-5 and V is TRBV6-6, with D hard to call. The CDR3 spans 14 residues. The germline V gene has CDR1 MNHNY and CDR2 SVGAGI (reference sequence). V shed 9 bases and J shed 4 bases, with 16 bases lying between them. The CDR3 bases are TGTGCCAGGTTTCTGGCTGAGGGAAATCAGCCCCAGCATTTT. Amino acids: CARFLAEGNQPQHF.